These 20 T cell receptor beta chains share one sample of origin, sequenced in a study of blood T cell repertoires in COVID-19. This table comes from immunoSEQ multiplex PCR, and its TCRdb copy is limited to in-frame clones, with some not included. The data hold approximately 450,000 clones, with approximately 90% observed a single time. The specimen was PBMCs or T cells enriched from blood (not recorded which). These receptors all come from a woman in her late teens or twenties with acute COVID-19.

This clone was found once. This chain connects TRBV10-2 to TRBJ1-2; 9 bases align to TRBD1. CDR3 length equals 14 residues. The ends lost 6 bases at V and 4 bases at J; junction bases unmatched: 6. Germline V CDR1 and CDR2: WSHSY, SAAADI. The CDR3 region is CASSGTGNSYGYTF. The CDR3 region has the DNA TGCGCCAGCAGCGGGACAGGGAATAGCTATGGCTACACCTTC.

The chain joins TRBV3-1 (or the pseudogene TRBV3-2) to TRBJ2-1; 9 bases match TRBD2. CDR1 LGHDT and CDR2 YNNKEL come from the germline V gene (reference sequence). The CDR3 totals 15 residues. J was trimmed by 6 bases and V by 0 bases; bases with no gene match: 3. The DNA of the CDR3 is TGTGCCAGCAGCCAAGATAGCGGGAGTCTCAATGAGCAGTTCTTC. Amino acid sequence: CASSQDSGSLNEQFF.

The rearrangement joins TRBV18 to TRBJ2-5; TRBD2 matches at 10 bases. Germline loops: CDR1 KGHSH, CDR2 LQKENI. V trimming: 3 bases; J trimming: 4 bases; junction bases outside the gene matches: 8. The CDR3 sequence is 16 residues long. Here the CDR3 DNA reads TGTGCCAGCTCACCTTCTAGCGGGAGAGGGATAGAGACCCAGTACTTC. It specifies CASSPSSGRGIETQYF.

This chain links TRBV7-2 with TRBJ1-6; weak D call: TRBD1 (6 bases). Trimming removed 5 bases from V and 5 bases from J, with 13 bases in between. This CDR3 has 15 residues. CDR1 is SGHTA and CDR2 is FQGNSA in the germline V gene. CDR3 nucleotide sequence: TGTGCCAGCAGCAAATCGGGACAAGATAATTCACCCCTCCACTTT. Translation: CASSKSGQDNSPLHF.

This clone is a singleton in its sample. The chain has TRBV13 and TRBJ2-7; D is unresolved. Germline CDR1 reads PRHDT; CDR2 reads FYEKMQ (reference sequence). The V end lost 6 bases, the J end lost 0 bases, and 12 bases lay between the germline ends. This CDR3 is 14 amino acids long. CDR3 region: CASSTGGNSYEQYF. CDR3 DNA: TGTGCCAGCAGTACTGGCGGCAACTCCTACGAGCAGTACTTC.

CDR3 protein: CASMTSGRIQETQYF. In DNA form, the CDR3 reads TGTGCCAGCATGACTAGCGGGAGGATACAAGAGACCCAGTACTTC. The chain combines TRBV7-9 with TRBJ2-5; 13 nucleotides line up with TRBD2. The ends lost 7 bases at V and 2 bases at J; junction bases unmatched: 4. The CDR3 covers 15 residues. CDR1 and CDR2 from the germline V gene are SEHNR and FQNEAQ (reference sequence).

The V and J genes are TRBV7-9 and TRBJ1-1, with 9 bases fitting TRBD1. Germline V CDR1 and CDR2: SEHNR, FQNEAQ (reference sequence). V lost 1 base and J lost 5; bases outside the gene matches: 8. CDR3 length equals 16 residues. The chain's CDR3 is CASSLGGTGLLTEAFF. DNA for the CDR3: TGTGCCAGCAGCTTAGGGGGGACAGGGCTTTTGACTGAAGCTTTCTTT.

This clone was seen just once. The V and J genes are TRBV15 and TRBJ2-7, with 12 bases lining up with TRBD2. Germline CDR1 LNHNV, CDR2 YYDKDF (reference sequence). V dropped 0 bases and J dropped 7; count of bases not matched to a gene: 4. This CDR3 contains 15 residues. CDR3 loop: CATSREKLAGGEQYF. CDR3 coding DNA: TGTGCCACCAGCAGAGAGAAGCTAGCGGGAGGGGAGCAGTACTTC.

This sequence joins TRBV7-8 and TRBJ1-2; TRBD1 matches at 8 bases. The CDR3 consists of 15 residues. V trimming: 5 bases; J trimming: 1 base; junction bases outside the gene matches: 6. CDR1 SGHVS and CDR2 FQNEAQ come from the germline V gene. In DNA, the CDR3 is TGTGCCAGCAGCCCAGGGACAGGCGTTAACTATGGCTACACCTTC. Its protein product is CASSPGTGVNYGYTF.

V usage is TRBV7-9 and J usage is TRBJ2-3; D is unresolved. V dropped 1 base and J dropped 2 bases, with 19 bases sitting between them. The CDR3 length is 18 residues. Germline assignment: CDR1 SEHNR and CDR2 FQNEAQ (reference sequence). This CDR3 is CASSLDLRLGGDTDTQYF. In nucleotides, the CDR3 is TGTGCCAGCAGCTTAGACTTGCGTCTCGGTGGTGACACAGATACGCAGTATTTT.

V is TRBV12-3 or TRBV12-4 and J is TRBJ1-2; D is undetermined. The CDR3 contains 13 residues. V was cut by 6 bases and J by 1 base, with 9 bases left in between. In DNA form, the CDR3 reads TGTGCCAGCAGCACCCCGGGTAACTATGGCTACACCTTC. This sequence encodes CASSTPGNYGYTF.

The chain joins TRBV10-3 to TRBJ2-3; 9 bases are shared with TRBD1. V lost 3 bases, J lost 2 bases, and 6 bases stayed unmatched. Germline V gene data show CDR1 as ENHRY and CDR2 as SYGVKD. The CDR3 is 16 residues long. Here the CDR3 DNA reads TGTGCCATCAGTGAAGGGACAGGGCGGTCCACAGATACGCAGTATTTT. It is translated as CAISEGTGRSTDTQYF.

The genes are TRBV6-5 and TRBJ1-5; 9 nucleotides align to TRBD1. CDR1 and CDR2 (germline): MNHEY, SVGAGI. The length of the CDR3 is 15 residues. V gave up 6 bases and J gave up 5 bases; unmatched junction bases: 8. As DNA, the CDR3 is TGTGCCAGCAGGATCCTGGACAGGGGCGATCAGCCCCAGCATTTT. It encodes CASRILDRGDQPQHF.

This rearrangement joins TRBV6-4 to TRBJ1-4; D may be TRBD1 (5 bases). Looked up from germline, CDR1 is MRHNA and CDR2 is SNTAGT. The ends were cut back, 3 bases at V and 1 base at J, with 12 bases in the middle. This CDR3 contains 16 residues. The CDR3 nucleotides read TGTGCCAGCAGTGATACAACCCAGGGAACTAATGAAAAACTGTTTTTT. Encoded protein: CASSDTTQGTNEKLFF.

V and J are TRBV4-1 and TRBJ2-7; D is possibly TRBD2 (5 bases). The CDR3 loop spans 15 amino acids. The germline CDR1 and CDR2 sequences are MGHRA and YSYEKL. V dropped 0 bases and J dropped 2 bases, with 11 bases sitting between them. CDR3 sequence reads: CASSQEVGSPYEQYF. CDR3 coding DNA: TGCGCCAGCAGCCAAGAAGTAGGGAGCCCCTACGAGCAGTACTTC.

The gene calls are TRBV24-1 and TRBJ2-1, with 13 bases fitting TRBD2. This CDR3 has 17 residues. CDR1 is KGHDR and CDR2 is SFDVKD in the germline V gene. V lost 4 bases, J lost 7 bases, and 9 bases stayed unmatched. CDR3 sequence reads: CATSDPGQTSGGNEQFF. The CDR3 nucleotides read TGTGCCACCAGTGACCCTGGCCAGACTAGCGGGGGGAATGAGCAGTTCTTC.

This CDR3 is CASSKGTAGGTQYF. CDR3 nucleotides: TGCGCCAGCAGCAAGGGGACCGCCGGGGGGACCCAGTACTTC. The chain is built from TRBV5-1 and TRBJ2-5; D perhaps matches TRBD2 (6 bases). V was shortened by 4 bases and J by 7 bases, with 17 bases between the two germline ends. The CDR3 is 14 residues long. Germline CDR1 SGHRS, CDR2 YFSETQ.

The chain combines TRBV28 with TRBJ1-1; 7 nucleotides match TRBD1. The V segment lost 5 bases and the J segment 0 bases; nucleotides outside the gene matches: 12. The CDR3 sequence is 17 residues long. Germline V gene lookup returns CDR1 MDHEN and CDR2 SYDVKM. CDR3 nucleotide sequence: TGTGCCAGCAGTCCGTTGGGCGACAGGGAACTGAACACTGAAGCTTTCTTT. Amino acid sequence: CASSPLGDRELNTEAFF.

For this clone: The sample holds other DNA sequences that translate to the same CDR3. The chain employs TRBV9 and TRBJ2-6, with a possible D match to TRBD1 (5 bases). Between the trimmed V and J ends, which lost 4 bases and 0 bases, there was a span of 8 bases. The V gene's germline CDR1 is SGDLS and CDR2 YYNGEE. This CDR3 is 15 amino acids long. This chain's CDR3 is CASSIQGSGANVLTF. The CDR3 region has the DNA TGTGCCAGCAGCATTCAGGGCTCTGGGGCCAACGTCCTGACTTTC.

The V call is TRBV5-5, the J call TRBJ1-5, with no clear D. CDR3 size: 17 residues. Germline V gene sequence: CDR1 SGHKS, CDR2 YYEKEE (reference sequence). Trimming shortened V by 1 base and J by 5 bases, and 19 bases separated the two germline ends. In nucleotides, the CDR3 is TGTGCCAGCAGCTTGTCAGCGGGTAGGACTAGGGATCAGCCCCAGCATTTT. This codes for CASSLSAGRTRDQPQHF.